The sequence of this T cell receptor beta chain was determined in a study of neurological immune-mediated disorders. The cDNA was generated by 5'RACE with 10-nucleotide random UMIs. Each CDR3 protein gets one entry after TCRdb re-called the 5' RACE reads with MiXCR. The sample contains about 50,000 distinct CDR3 sequences, 10% of which appear only once. CDR1 SGHTA and CDR2 FQGNSA come from the germline V gene. CDR3 length equals 16 residues. The trim removed 2 bases at V and 0 bases at J, leaving 7 bases unmatched. Study-level findings and limits: The level of TCR clonal expansion was highest in patients with HTLV-1-associated myelopathy and lowest in multiple sclerosis, where it fell below the level seen in healthy controls.

This clonotype was seen at least ten times. Its antigen remains unknown. Sequenced sample: PBMCs. This TCR was recovered from an older man with HTLV-1-associated myelopathy (HAM/TSP). The chain recombines TRBV7-2 with TRBJ2-7; the match to TRBD2 covers 7 bases. The CDR3: CASSLYGPSGSYEQYF. CDR3 DNA: TGTGCCAGCAGCTTATATGGCCCTAGCGGCTCCTACGAGCAGTACTTC.